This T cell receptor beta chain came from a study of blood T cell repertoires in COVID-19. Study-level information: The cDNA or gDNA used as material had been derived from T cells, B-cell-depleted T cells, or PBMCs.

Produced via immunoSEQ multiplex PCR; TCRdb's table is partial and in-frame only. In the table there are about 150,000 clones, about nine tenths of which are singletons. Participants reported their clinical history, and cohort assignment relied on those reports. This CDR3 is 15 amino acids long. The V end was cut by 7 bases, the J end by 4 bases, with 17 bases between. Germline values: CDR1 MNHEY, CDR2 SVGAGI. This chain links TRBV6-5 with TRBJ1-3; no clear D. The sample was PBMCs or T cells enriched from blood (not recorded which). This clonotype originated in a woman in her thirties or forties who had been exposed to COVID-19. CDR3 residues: CASTDVQQGGNTIYF. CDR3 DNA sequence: TGTGCCAGCACCGATGTACAGCAAGGAGGAAACACCATATATTTT.